The 14 T cell receptor beta chains below come from one sample, sequenced in a study of PD-1 blockade in classical Hodgkin lymphoma. Data came from immunoSEQ multiplex PCR; TCRdb stores just in-frame clones and leaves some out. Among about 28,000 clones listed, roughly four fifths were seen once. Time point defined: cycle 4 day 1 (C4D1), after around six weeks of nivolumab. Every patient experienced relapse after autologous stem cell transplantation, and brentuximab vedotin exposure varied. Using magnetic negative selection, the CD4+ T cells were separated out of thawed PBMCs. The material sequenced was CD4+ T cells from blood, taken before the fourth cycle of nivolumab. The receptors shown here come from a human donor with classical Hodgkin lymphoma.

This chain joins TRBV14 and TRBJ2-4; perhaps TRBD1 as D (5 bases). Trimming pared 6 bases from V and 2 bases from J, leaving 17 bases between. The CDR3 extends over 16 amino acids. Germline CDR1 is SGHDN and CDR2 is FVKESK. The CDR3 nucleotides read TGTGCCAGCAGATCCGTGTTCAGGGTTCCCAAAAACATTCAGTACTTC. Encoded protein: CASRSVFRVPKNIQYF.

This chain connects TRBV7-9 to TRBJ2-1, with 13 positions matching TRBD2. V shed 4 bases, J shed 0 bases, and the junction held 6 bases outside the gene matches. The CDR3 contains 18 residues. CDR1 is SEHNR and CDR2 is FQNEAQ in the germline V gene (reference sequence). The CDR3 DNA sequence: TGTGCCAGCAGCTCGACTAGCGGGGGGCTAAGCTCCTACAATGAGCAGTTCTTC. It is translated as CASSSTSGGLSSYNEQFF.

V usage is TRBV6-6 and J usage is TRBJ2-5; no clear D. The length of the CDR3 is 11 residues. V was trimmed by 7 bases and J by 3 bases, leaving 6 bases between them. Germline assignment: CDR1 MNHNY and CDR2 SVGAGI (reference sequence). The CDR3 region is CASTLEETQYF. In DNA form, the CDR3 reads TGTGCCAGCACCCTAGAAGAGACCCAGTACTTC.

V usage is TRBV4-3 and J usage is TRBJ1-2; no definite D call. Germline V gives CDR1 LGHNA, CDR2 YSLEER. This CDR3 region has 13 residues. V was clipped by 3 bases and J by 7 bases, with 12 bases between them. This chain's CDR3 is CASSQIVPGGYTF. The CDR3 nucleotides read TGCGCCAGCAGCCAGATCGTTCCAGGTGGCTACACCTTC.

In DNA form, the CDR3 reads TGTGCCATCAGTGAACGGACTAATGAAAAACTGTTTTTT. Its protein product is CAISERTNEKLFF. The chain uses TRBV10-3 and TRBJ1-4; D unclear. Germline V gene lookup returns CDR1 ENHRY and CDR2 SYGVKD. Deletions cut 3 bases from V and 2 bases from J, with 4 bases between. The CDR3 extends over 13 amino acids.

As for this clone: Other DNA sequences of this sample code for an identical CDR3. The genes are TRBV6-5 and TRBJ1-2; maybe TRBD1 (5 bases). The V end lost 4 bases, the J end lost 1 base, and 7 bases lay between the germline ends. The CDR3 runs 13 residues. CDR1 and CDR2 from the germline V gene are MNHEY and SVGAGI. The CDR3 DNA follows: TGTGCCAGCAGTTTGACAGTTAACTATGGCTACACCTTC. Translation: CASSLTVNYGYTF.

The chain joins TRBV7-3 to TRBJ2-1, with TRBD2 identical over 8 bases. The junction had 6 bases not matched to a gene; V was cut back by 5 bases and J by 6 bases. The CDR3 runs to 14 residues. Germline V gene data show CDR1 as SGHTA and CDR2 as FQGTGA. The CDR3 protein is CASSVSGTSNEQFF. CDR3 nucleotides: TGTGCCAGCAGCGTAAGCGGGACTAGCAATGAGCAGTTCTTC.

The rearrangement joins TRBV2 to TRBJ2-1, with TRBD1 as a possible D gene (6 bases). This CDR3 region has 14 residues. Germline loops: CDR1 SNHLY, CDR2 FYNNEI. Trimming took 2 bases from V and 5 from J, leaving 10 bases between them. CDR3 loop: CASSESTGHNEQFF. Here the CDR3 DNA reads TGTGCCAGCAGTGAATCTACAGGGCACAATGAGCAGTTCTTC. Combining the CDR3 with reference TRBV2 and TRBJ2-1 gives the whole variable domain EPEVTQTPSHQVTQMGQEVILRCVPISNHLYFYWYRQILGQKVEFLVSFYNNEISEKSEIFDDQFSVERPDGSNFTLKIRSTKLEDSAMYFCASSESTGHNEQFFGPGTRLTVL.

V and J are TRBV28 and TRBJ2-7; a weak D match, TRBD2 (5 bases). Germline CDR1 MDHEN, CDR2 SYDVKM. The CDR3 covers 15 residues. V was clipped by 2 bases and J by 2 bases, with 13 bases between them. The CDR3 bases are TGTGCCAGCAGTTTAGATCCCCTACTAGCCTACGAGCAGTACTTC. Protein: CASSLDPLLAYEQYF.

The chain employs TRBV10-3 and TRBJ1-1; 7 positions agree with TRBD1. CDR1 ENHRY and CDR2 SYGVKD come from the germline V gene. The junction had 10 bases not matched to a gene; V was cut back by 2 bases and J by 10 bases. The CDR3 length is 14 residues. CDR3 residues: CAISELQGPVGAFF. The CDR3 region has the DNA TGTGCCATCAGTGAGCTACAGGGGCCGGTAGGAGCTTTCTTT.

The J gene is TRBJ2-3, the V gene TRBV11-3, with 12 bases that match TRBD2. V trimming: 3 bases; J trimming: 4 bases; junction bases outside the gene matches: 8. The V gene's germline CDR1 is SGHNT and CDR2 YENEEA. This CDR3 has 17 amino acids. The CDR3 protein is CASSFGASGGAADTQYF. Written as DNA, the CDR3 is TGTGCCAGCAGCTTCGGAGCTAGCGGGGGGGCGGCAGATACGCAGTATTTT. The entire variable domain, with the rest obtained from reference TRBV11-3 and TRBJ2-3, is as follows: EAGVVQSPRYKIIEKKQPVAFWCNPISGHNTLYWYLQNLGQGPELLIRYENEEAVDDSQLPKDRFSAERLKGVDSTLKIQPAELGDSAVYLCASSFGASGGAADTQYFGPGTRLTVL.

The chain uses TRBV14 and TRBJ2-3, with D possibly TRBD1 on 6 matching bases. Germline V CDR1 and CDR2: SGHDN, FVKESK. The CDR3 has 16 amino acids. The ends were cut back, 3 bases at V and 2 bases at J, with 15 bases in the middle. For the CDR3, the DNA is TGTGCCAGCAGCCATGATTATACAGGGATCACAGATACGCAGTATTTT. Protein product: CASSHDYTGITDTQYF.

V and J are TRBV7-9 and TRBJ2-7; 7 nucleotides agree with TRBD2. This CDR3 is built from 16 residues. CDR1 and CDR2 from the germline V gene are SEHNR and FQNEAQ (reference sequence). With V trimmed by 1 base and J by 1 base, 7 bases remained unmatched. CDR3 residues: CASSLEPSGGSYEQYF. DNA of the CDR3: TGTGCCAGCAGCTTAGAGCCTAGCGGAGGGTCCTACGAGCAGTACTTC.

V is TRBV28 and J is TRBJ2-7; tentative D call: TRBD2 (7 bases). Germline-derived CDR1 and CDR2 are MDHEN and SYDVKM. V shed 5 bases and J shed 2 bases, with 22 bases lying between them. CDR3 size: 17 residues. CDR3 protein: CASSLTPGASGTYEQYF. CDR3 coding DNA: TGTGCCAGCAGTCTAACCCCAGGGGCTAGCGGAACCTACGAGCAGTACTTC.